A selection of T cell receptor beta chains follows, all from one sample in a study of human T cells and chemical hapten exposure. MiXCR was run by TCRdb on the RACE reads, yielding one entry per CDR3 protein. The profile shows approximately 88,000 distinct CDR3 sequences, roughly 13% of them singletons. This material consisted of whole blood, taken in connection with sensitization to the hapten diphenylcyclopropenone (DPC). Every receptor here comes from a woman between 45 and 60 years old with alopecia areata. Some clones in this sample may be carry-over from other donors' samples. Each CDR3 is given with its conserved first and last residue. D genes are given only for firm matches. A clone size is listed for some rows: how often the clone was seen (once, few, many), or a class if it is expanded.

>TRBV2|TRBJ1-3|NA|few
CASRRDTSGNTIYF
TGTGCCAGCAGGCGGGACACCTCTGGAAACACCATATATTTT
>TRBV29-1|TRBJ1-2|NA|many
CSVLDSSDYGYTF
TGCAGCGTCCTGGACAGCTCCGACTATGGCTACACCTTC
>TRBV30|TRBJ2-2|TRBD2|few
CAWSVSSGSGELFF
TGTGCCTGGAGTGTGTCTAGCGGTTCCGGGGAGCTGTTTTTT
>TRBV10-3|TRBJ2-7|NA|NA
CAISSGNYEQYF
TGTGCCATCAGTAGCGGTAACTACGAGCAGTACTTC
>TRBV29-1|TRBJ2-1|NA|NA
CSVSDYHQFF
TGCAGCGTTTCGGACTACCACCAGTTCTTC
>TRBV7-8|TRBJ1-5|NA|many
CASSLFPAADPQHF
TGTGCCAGCAGCTTGTTTCCGGCGGCAGATCCCCAGCATTTT
>TRBV5-1|TRBJ1-1|NA|many
CASSLVNTEAFF
TGCGCCAGCAGCCTGGTTAACACTGAAGCTTTCTTT
>TRBV12-3/TRBV12-4|TRBJ2-5|NA|many
CASNYDGSSFETQYF
TGTGCCAGCAATTACGACGGCTCTAGTTTCGAGACCCAGTACTTC
>TRBV19|TRBJ1-5|NA|few
CASTTPTGVGNQPQHF
TGTGCCAGTACCACCCCGACGGGGGTGGGCAATCAGCCCCAGCATTTT
>TRBV20-1|TRBJ1-1|NA|many
CSARRAGLNTEAFF
TGCAGTGCGAGAAGGGCAGGCTTGAACACTGAAGCTTTCTTT
>TRBV20-1|TRBJ2-6|NA|NA
CSAREWSGANVLTF
TGCAGTGCTAGAGAGTGGTCTGGGGCCAACGTCCTGACTTTC
>TRBV3-1|TRBJ2-7|NA|NA
CASSQDPSSYEQYF
TGTGCCAGCAGCCAAGATCCCAGTTCCTACGAGCAGTACTTC
>TRBV11-2|TRBJ2-5|TRBD1|few
CASSLGRDRVLETQYF
TGTGCCAGCAGCTTGGGCCGAGACAGGGTTTTGGAGACCCAGTACTTC
>TRBV6-6|TRBJ2-2|NA|NA
CASSYDSETGELFF
TGTGCCAGCAGTTACGATTCAGAGACCGGGGAGCTGTTTTTT
>TRBV5-1|TRBJ1-1|TRBD1|many
CASSPRTGGGMNTEAFF
TGCGCCAGCAGCCCAAGGACAGGGGGCGGGATGAACACTGAAGCTTTCTTT
>TRBV10-2|TRBJ1-1|TRBD1|many
CASSEGQGERTEAFF
TGCGCCAGCAGTGAAGGGCAGGGGGAACGGACTGAAGCTTTCTTT
>TRBV5-1|TRBJ2-3|TRBD2|NA
CASSSWTSLYGDTQYF
TGCGCCAGCAGCTCCTGGACTAGCCTTTACGGGGATACGCAGTATTTT
>TRBV7-9|TRBJ1-6|TRBD1|few
CASSPSGTANSPLHF
TGTGCCAGCAGCCCTTCCGGGACAGCAAATTCACCCCTCCACTTT
>TRBV20-1|TRBJ1-5|NA|many
CSASDAQGGNQPQHF
TGCAGTGCTAGTGACGCCCAGGGTGGCAATCAGCCCCAGCATTTT
>TRBV12-3/TRBV12-4|TRBJ2-5|NA|NA
CASSFGLNQETQYF
TGTGCCAGCAGTTTTGGACTCAACCAAGAGACCCAGTACTTC
>TRBV12-3/TRBV12-4|TRBJ2-1|NA|few
CASSLTQSSYNEQFF
TGTGCCAGCAGTTTAACTCAATCCTCCTACAATGAGCAGTTCTTC
>TRBV2|TRBJ1-6|NA|few
CASSEGTPLHF
TGTGCCAGCAGTGAAGGCACACCCCTCCACTTT
>TRBV18|TRBJ2-7|NA|NA
CASSRTDSSYEQYF
TGTGCCAGCTCACGAACGGACAGCTCCTACGAGCAGTACTTC
>TRBV3-1|TRBJ2-1|NA|NA
CASSQEPGSSEQFF
TGTGCCAGCAGCCAAGAGCCCGGGTCCAGTGAGCAGTTCTTC
>TRBV6-5|TRBJ2-4|NA|many
CASSTLRGKNIQYF
TGTGCCAGCAGTACTCTCAGGGGCAAAAACATTCAGTACTTC
>TRBV6-6|TRBJ1-5|NA|NA
CASSPQTWGPQHF
TGTGCCAGCAGTCCCCAGACTTGGGGGCCCCAGCATTTT
>TRBV14|TRBJ2-1|TRBD2|few
CASSQDEVGGRRQFF
TGTGCCAGCAGCCAAGATGAGGTAGGCGGGAGGCGTCAGTTCTTC
>TRBV6-2/TRBV6-3|TRBJ2-1|NA|few
CASSYPEEPTPSYNEQFF
TGTGCCAGCAGTTACCCAGAAGAGCCGACACCCTCCTACAATGAGCAGTTCTTC
>TRBV3-1|TRBJ2-1|NA|NA
CASRQWDDEQFF
TGTGCCAGCAGGCAGTGGGACGATGAGCAGTTCTTC